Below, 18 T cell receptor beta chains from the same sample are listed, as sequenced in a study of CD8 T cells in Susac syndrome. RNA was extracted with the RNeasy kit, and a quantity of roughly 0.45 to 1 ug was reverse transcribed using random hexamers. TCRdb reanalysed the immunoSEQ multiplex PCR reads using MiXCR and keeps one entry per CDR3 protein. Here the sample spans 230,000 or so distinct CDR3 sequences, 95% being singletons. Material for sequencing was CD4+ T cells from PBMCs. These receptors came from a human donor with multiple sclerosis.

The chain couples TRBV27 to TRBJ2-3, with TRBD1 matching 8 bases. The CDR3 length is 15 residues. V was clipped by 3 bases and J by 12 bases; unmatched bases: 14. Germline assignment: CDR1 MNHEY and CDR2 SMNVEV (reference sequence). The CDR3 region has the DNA TGTGCCAGCAGTTTTACATTAGGGACAGGTATTTTACAGTATTTT. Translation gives CASSFTLGTGILQYF.

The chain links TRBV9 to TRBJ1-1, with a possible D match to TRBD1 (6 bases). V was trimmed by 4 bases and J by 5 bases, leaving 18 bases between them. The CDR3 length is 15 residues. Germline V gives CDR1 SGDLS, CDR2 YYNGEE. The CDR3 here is CASSPQGTLGTEAFF. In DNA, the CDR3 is TGTGCCAGCAGCCCCCAGGGGACCCTCGGGACTGAAGCTTTCTTT.

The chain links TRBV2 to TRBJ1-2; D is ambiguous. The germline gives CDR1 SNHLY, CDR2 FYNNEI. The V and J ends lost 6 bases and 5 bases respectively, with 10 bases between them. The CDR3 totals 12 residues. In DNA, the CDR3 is TGTGCCAGCAGATTTAGGCAATATGGCTACACCTTC. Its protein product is CASRFRQYGYTF.

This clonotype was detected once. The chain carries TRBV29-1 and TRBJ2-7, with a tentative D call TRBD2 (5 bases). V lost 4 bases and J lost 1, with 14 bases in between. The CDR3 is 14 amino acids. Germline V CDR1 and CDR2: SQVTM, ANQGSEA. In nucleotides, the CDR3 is TGCAGCGTTGTCCTTGACTGGGAGTCCTACGAGCAGTACTTC. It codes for CSVVLDWESYEQYF.

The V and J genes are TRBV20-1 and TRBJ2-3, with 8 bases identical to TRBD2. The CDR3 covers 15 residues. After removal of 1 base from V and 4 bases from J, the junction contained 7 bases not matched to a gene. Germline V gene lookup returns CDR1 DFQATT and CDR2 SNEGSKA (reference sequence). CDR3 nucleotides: TGCAGTGCTAGAGTTCTTCCAGCGGGAGCAGATACGCAGTATTTT. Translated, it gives CSARVLPAGADTQYF.

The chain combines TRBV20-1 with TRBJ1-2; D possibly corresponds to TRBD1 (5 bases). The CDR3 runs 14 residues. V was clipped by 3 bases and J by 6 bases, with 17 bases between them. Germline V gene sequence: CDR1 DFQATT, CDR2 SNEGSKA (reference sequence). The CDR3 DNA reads TGCAGTGCTAGTCCGGGCAGGGCGTCGAATGGCTACACCTTC. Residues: CSASPGRASNGYTF.

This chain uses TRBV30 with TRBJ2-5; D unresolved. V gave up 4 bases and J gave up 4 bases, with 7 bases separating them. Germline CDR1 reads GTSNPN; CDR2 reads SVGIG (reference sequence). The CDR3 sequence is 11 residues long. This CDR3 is CAWTLGETQYF. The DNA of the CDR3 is TGTGCCTGGACGTTGGGAGAGACCCAGTACTTC.

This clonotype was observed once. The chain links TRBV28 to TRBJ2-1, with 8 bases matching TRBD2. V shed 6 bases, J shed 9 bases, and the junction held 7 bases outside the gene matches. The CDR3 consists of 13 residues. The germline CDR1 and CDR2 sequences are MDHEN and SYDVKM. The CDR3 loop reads CASRMSGSTEQFF. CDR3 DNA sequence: TGTGCCAGCAGGATGAGCGGGAGTACTGAGCAGTTCTTC.

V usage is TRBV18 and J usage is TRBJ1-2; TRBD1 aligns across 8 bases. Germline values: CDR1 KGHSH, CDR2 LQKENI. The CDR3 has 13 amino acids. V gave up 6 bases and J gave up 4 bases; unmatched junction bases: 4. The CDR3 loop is CASSKDRAYGYTF. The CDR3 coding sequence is TGTGCCAGCTCTAAGGACAGGGCCTATGGCTACACCTTC.

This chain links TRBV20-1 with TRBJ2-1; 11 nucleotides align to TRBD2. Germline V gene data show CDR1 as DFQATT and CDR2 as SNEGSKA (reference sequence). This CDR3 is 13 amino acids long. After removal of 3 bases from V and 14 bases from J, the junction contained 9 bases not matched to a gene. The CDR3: CSASYRLAGSEFF. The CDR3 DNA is TGCAGTGCTAGTTACAGACTAGCGGGAAGCGAGTTCTTC.

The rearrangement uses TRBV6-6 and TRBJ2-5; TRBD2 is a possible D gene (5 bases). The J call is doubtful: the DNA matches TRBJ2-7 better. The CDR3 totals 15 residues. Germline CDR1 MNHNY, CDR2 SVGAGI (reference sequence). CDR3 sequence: CASSSPPGPGDEQYF. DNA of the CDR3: TGTGCCAGCAGTTCGCCACCCGGGCCCGGGGACGAGCAGTACTTC.

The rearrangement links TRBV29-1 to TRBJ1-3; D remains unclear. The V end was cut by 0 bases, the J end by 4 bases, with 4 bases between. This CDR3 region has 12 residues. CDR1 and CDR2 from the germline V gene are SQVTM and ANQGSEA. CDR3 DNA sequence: TGCAGCGTTGAAGAGTCCGGAAACACCATATATTTT. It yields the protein CSVEESGNTIYF.

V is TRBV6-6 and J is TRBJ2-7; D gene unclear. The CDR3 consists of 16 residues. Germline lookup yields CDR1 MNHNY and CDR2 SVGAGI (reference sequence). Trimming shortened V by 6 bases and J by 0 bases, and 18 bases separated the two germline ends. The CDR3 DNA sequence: TGTGCCAGCAGAAGCCGAACCCAGAGAGACTCCTACGAGCAGTACTTC. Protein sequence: CASRSRTQRDSYEQYF.

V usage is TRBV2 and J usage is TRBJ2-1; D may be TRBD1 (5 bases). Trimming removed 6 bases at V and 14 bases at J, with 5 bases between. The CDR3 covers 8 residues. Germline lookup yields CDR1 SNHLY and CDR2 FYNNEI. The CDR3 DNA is TGTGCCAGCAGAGGGGAGTTCTTC. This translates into CASRGEFF.

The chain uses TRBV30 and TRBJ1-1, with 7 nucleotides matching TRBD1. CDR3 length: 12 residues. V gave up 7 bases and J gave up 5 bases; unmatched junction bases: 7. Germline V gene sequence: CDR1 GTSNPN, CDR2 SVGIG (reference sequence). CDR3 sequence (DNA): TGTGCCTACCGACAGGGAACGACTGAAGCTTTCTTT. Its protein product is CAYRQGTTEAFF.

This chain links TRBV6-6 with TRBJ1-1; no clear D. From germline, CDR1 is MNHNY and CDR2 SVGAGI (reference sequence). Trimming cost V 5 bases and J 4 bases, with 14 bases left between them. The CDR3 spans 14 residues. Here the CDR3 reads CASSGKREGTEAFF. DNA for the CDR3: TGTGCCAGCAGTGGAAAACGTGAGGGCACTGAAGCTTTCTTT.

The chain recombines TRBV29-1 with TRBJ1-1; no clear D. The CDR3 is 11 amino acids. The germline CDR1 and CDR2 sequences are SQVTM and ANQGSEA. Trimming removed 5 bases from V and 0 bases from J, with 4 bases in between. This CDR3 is CSVWVNTEAFF. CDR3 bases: TGCAGCGTTTGGGTGAACACTGAAGCTTTCTTT.

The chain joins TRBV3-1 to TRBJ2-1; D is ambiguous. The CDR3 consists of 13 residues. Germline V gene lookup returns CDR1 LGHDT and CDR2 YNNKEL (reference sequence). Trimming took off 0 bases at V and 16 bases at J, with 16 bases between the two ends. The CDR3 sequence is CASSQESVYLQFF. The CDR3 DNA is TGTGCCAGCAGCCAAGAGTCTGTCTATCTGCAATTCTTC.